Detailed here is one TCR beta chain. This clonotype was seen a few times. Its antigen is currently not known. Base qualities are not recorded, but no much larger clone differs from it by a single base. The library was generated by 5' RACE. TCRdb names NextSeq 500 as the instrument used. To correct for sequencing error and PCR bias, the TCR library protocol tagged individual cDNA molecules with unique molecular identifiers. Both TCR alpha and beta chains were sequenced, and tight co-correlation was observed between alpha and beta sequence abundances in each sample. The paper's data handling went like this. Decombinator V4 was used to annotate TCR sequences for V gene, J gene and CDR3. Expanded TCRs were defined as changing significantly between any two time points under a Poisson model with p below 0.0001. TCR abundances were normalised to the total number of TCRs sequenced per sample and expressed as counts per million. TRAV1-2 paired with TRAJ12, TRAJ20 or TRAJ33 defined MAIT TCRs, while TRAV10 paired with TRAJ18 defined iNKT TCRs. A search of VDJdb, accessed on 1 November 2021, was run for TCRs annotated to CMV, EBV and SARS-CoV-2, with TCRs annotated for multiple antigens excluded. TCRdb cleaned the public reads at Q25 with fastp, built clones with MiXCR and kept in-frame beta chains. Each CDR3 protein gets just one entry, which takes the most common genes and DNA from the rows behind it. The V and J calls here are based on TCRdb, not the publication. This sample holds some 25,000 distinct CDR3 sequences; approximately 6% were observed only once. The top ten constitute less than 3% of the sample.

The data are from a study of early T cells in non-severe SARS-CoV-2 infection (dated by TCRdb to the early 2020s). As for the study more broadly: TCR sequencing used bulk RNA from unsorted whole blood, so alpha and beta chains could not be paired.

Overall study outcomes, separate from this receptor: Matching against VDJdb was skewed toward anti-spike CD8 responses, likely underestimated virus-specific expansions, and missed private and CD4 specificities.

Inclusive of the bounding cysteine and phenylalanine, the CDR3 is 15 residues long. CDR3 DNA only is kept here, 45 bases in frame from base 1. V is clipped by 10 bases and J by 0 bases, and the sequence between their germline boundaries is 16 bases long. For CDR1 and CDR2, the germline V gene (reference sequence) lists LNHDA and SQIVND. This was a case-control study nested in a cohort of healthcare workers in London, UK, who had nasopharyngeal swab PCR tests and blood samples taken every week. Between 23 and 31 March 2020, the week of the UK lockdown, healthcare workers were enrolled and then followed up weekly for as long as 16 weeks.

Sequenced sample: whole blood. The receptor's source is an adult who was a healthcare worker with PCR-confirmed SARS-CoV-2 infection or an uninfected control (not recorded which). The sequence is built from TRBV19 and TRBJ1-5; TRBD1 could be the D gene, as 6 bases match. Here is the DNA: TGTGCCACCCGGACAGTATACAATAGCAATCAGCCCCAGCATTTT. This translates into CATRTVYNSNQPQHF.